The TCR beta chain described here comes from a study of T-cell reconstitution after alpha-beta-depleted transplantation in children. Overall study results and limits: It was surviving recipient T cells and thymic progenitors that gave some patients high TCRbeta diversity at day 60. Reportedly, roughly two months post-transplant, alpha-beta T cells arose from several hundred expanded graft clones.

The library targeted TCRbeta and was prepared with unique molecular identifiers. TCRdb used MiXCR to reprocess the PCR reads, holding one entry per CDR3 protein. The sample holds about 78,000 distinct CDR3 sequences, approximately 14% seen once. Germline CDR1 KGHDR, CDR2 SFDVKD. This CDR3 contains 15 residues. Trimming pared 9 bases from V and 1 base from J, leaving 17 bases between. This clonotype was counted between two and nine times. Its antigen is as yet unknown. This sequence originates from a male patient between 2 and 10 years old who had a stem cell transplant for acute lymphoblastic leukemia, so the T cells may come from the graft donor. This specimen consisted of PBMCs, mostly from graft donor cells, obtained 180 days after TCRalphabeta/CD19-depleted stem cell transplant. V and J are TRBV24-1 and TRBJ2-5; tentatively, D is TRBD1 (6 bases). CDR3 loop: CATSGTRVPQETQYF. The CDR3 region has the DNA TGTGCCACCTCCGGGACAAGGGTACCCCAAGAGACCCAGTACTTC.